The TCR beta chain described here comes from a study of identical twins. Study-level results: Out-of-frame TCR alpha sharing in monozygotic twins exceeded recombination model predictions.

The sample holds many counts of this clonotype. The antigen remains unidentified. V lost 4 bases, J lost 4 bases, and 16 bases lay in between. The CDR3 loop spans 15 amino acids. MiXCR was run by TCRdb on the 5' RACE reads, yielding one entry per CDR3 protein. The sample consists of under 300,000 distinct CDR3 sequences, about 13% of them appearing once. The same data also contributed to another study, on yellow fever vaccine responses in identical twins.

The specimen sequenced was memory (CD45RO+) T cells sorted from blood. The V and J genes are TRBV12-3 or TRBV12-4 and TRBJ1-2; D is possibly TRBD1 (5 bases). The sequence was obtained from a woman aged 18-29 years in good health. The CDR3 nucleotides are TGTGCCAGCAGTTCCGACACAGGCGAAGGCTATGGCTACACCTTC. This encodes CASSSDTGEGYGYTF.